Listed here are 27 T cell receptor beta chains from one sample, sequenced in a study of T cells after yellow fever vaccination. Using its own MiXCR run on the 5' RACE reads, TCRdb lists one record per CDR3 protein. The sample carries around 340,000 distinct CDR3 sequences, roughly 8.7% recorded once. The sequences come from PBMCs, collected on the day of the first yellow fever vaccination. Receptors were obtained from a man younger than 30 who received the YFV17D yellow fever vaccine.

The genes are TRBV18 and TRBJ2-7; no reliable D call. Trimming took 3 bases from V and 0 from J, leaving 9 bases between them. Germline CDR1 is KGHSH and CDR2 is LQKENI. The CDR3 runs to 14 residues. CDR3 amino acids: CASSPGMSSYEQYF. CDR3 nucleotide sequence: TGTGCCAGCTCACCTGGGATGAGCTCCTACGAGCAGTACTTC.

This clonotype was seen a few times. The rearrangement links TRBV28 to TRBJ2-2, with D uncertain. Germline CDR1 MDHEN, CDR2 SYDVKM. V was shortened by 4 bases and J by 0 bases, with 9 bases between the two germline ends. This CDR3 is 15 amino acids long. The CDR3 protein is CASSSIRPNTGELFF. The CDR3 region has the DNA TGTGCCAGCAGTTCTATACGCCCGAACACCGGGGAGCTGTTTTTT. Looking up the rest from reference TRBV28 and TRBJ2-2 gives the full variable domain: DVKVTQSSRYLVKRTGEKVFLECVQDMDHENMFWYRQDPGLGLRLIYFSYDVKMKEKGDIPEGYSVSREKKERFSLILESASTNQTSMYLCASSSIRPNTGELFFGEGSRLTVL.

The chain recombines TRBV18 with TRBJ1-2; D is ambiguous. The CDR3 spans 14 residues. Germline V CDR1 and CDR2: KGHSH, LQKENI. V lost 1 base to trimming and J lost 4 bases, with 10 bases between them. CDR3 sequence: CASSPQGDGYGYTF. In nucleotides, the CDR3 is TGTGCCAGCTCACCACAGGGAGATGGCTATGGCTACACCTTC.

This clonotype appeared many times. This chain uses TRBV5-6 with TRBJ2-3, with 9 bases lining up with TRBD2. J lost 2 bases, V lost 6 bases, and 10 bases had no gene match. Germline loops: CDR1 SGHDT, CDR2 YYEEEE. The CDR3 covers 16 residues. DNA for the CDR3: TGTGCCAGCACCCTGGGGGAGCGGGGGGCCACAGATACGCAGTATTTT. Amino acid sequence: CASTLGERGATDTQYF.

This sequence joins TRBV12-3 or TRBV12-4 and TRBJ1-2; no clear D. The length of the CDR3 is 15 residues. With 3 bases removed from V and 0 bases from J, the gap between germline ends came to 11 bases. CDR3 coding DNA: TGTGCCAGCAGTTTCCAGCAGTTAGCTAACTATGGCTACACCTTC. Translated, it gives CASSFQQLANYGYTF.

This clonotype appeared a few times. The genes are TRBV6-1 and TRBJ2-7, with 11 bases matching TRBD1. Trimming at V came to 6 bases and at J to 4 bases, leaving 8 bases not matched to a gene. This CDR3 spans 15 amino acids. The germline CDR1 and CDR2 sequences are MNHNS and SASEGT. CDR3 protein: CASRTGTGGSYEQYF. Here the CDR3 DNA reads TGTGCCAGCAGAACCGGGACAGGGGGTTCTTACGAGCAGTACTTC.

This clonotype was counted ten times or more. The V and J genes are TRBV5-1 and TRBJ2-1, with TRBD1 matching over 9 bases. Trimming at V came to 0 bases and at J to 4 bases, leaving 5 bases not matched to a gene. Germline V lookup: CDR1 SGHRS, CDR2 YFSETQ. This CDR3 has 16 residues. CDR3 sequence reads: CASSLAGQGQYNEQFF. The CDR3 region has the DNA TGCGCCAGCAGCTTGGCGGGACAGGGTCAATACAATGAGCAGTTCTTC. The full variable domain, its missing parts supplied by reference TRBV5-1 and TRBJ2-1, is KAGVTQTPRYLIKTRGQQVTLSCSPISGHRSVSWYQQTPGQGLQFLFEYFSETQRNKGNFPGRFSGRQFSNSRSEMNVSTLELGDSALYLCASSLAGQGQYNEQFFGPGTRLTVL.

This sequence joins TRBV7-9 and TRBJ2-1, with D uncertain. The germline V gene has CDR1 SEHNR and CDR2 FQNEAQ (reference sequence). Trimming stripped 2 bases from V and 6 bases from J, with 8 bases between. This CDR3 spans 13 amino acids. The CDR3 nucleotides are TGTGCCAGCAGCTTACCTATCGCCAATGAGCAGTTCTTC. This translates into CASSLPIANEQFF.

This clonotype has a handful of counts. V is TRBV6-5 and J is TRBJ2-1; 10 positions match TRBD2. Trimming removed 3 bases from V and 4 bases from J; junction bases left unmatched: 12. CDR1 MNHEY and CDR2 SVGAGI come from the germline V gene. The CDR3 length is 18 residues. The CDR3 loop reads CASSYSGNLAGGYNEQFF. DNA of the CDR3: TGTGCCAGCAGTTATTCGGGAAACTTAGCGGGGGGATACAATGAGCAGTTCTTC.

This clonotype was observed a handful of times. The V call is TRBV4-1, the J call TRBJ1-3, with D unclear. CDR1 is MGHRA and CDR2 is YSYEKL in the germline V gene. The ends were cut back, 0 bases at V and 0 bases at J, with 12 bases in the middle. CDR3 length equals 17 residues. CDR3 DNA: TGCGCCAGCAGCCAAGAAGAGCAACGGAGCTCTGGAAACACCATATATTTT. Translation gives CASSQEEQRSSGNTIYF.

This clonotype was counted only a few times. The chain is built from TRBV6-5 and TRBJ2-1; 10 bases match TRBD2. Per germline, CDR1 MNHEY and CDR2 SVGAGI. This CDR3 is 16 amino acids long. V was clipped by 0 bases and J by 6 bases; unmatched bases: 5. This CDR3 reads CASSYSTSGVGNEQFF. The CDR3 DNA reads TGTGCCAGCAGTTACTCCACTAGCGGGGTAGGCAATGAGCAGTTCTTC.

This clonotype appeared a few times. The genes are TRBV7-9 and TRBJ1-2, with D perhaps matching TRBD1 (6 bases). V lost 3 bases and J 4 bases, leaving 15 bases between the germline ends. CDR1 and CDR2 (germline): SEHNR, FQNEAQ (reference sequence). The CDR3 is made up of 15 amino acids. CDR3: CASSLSPGEGYGYTF. In DNA, the CDR3 is TGTGCCAGCAGCTTGAGCCCAGGGGAGGGCTATGGCTACACCTTC.

This clonotype was detected only a few times. The chain has TRBV4-2 and TRBJ1-2; D is unclear. V was cut by 0 bases and J by 6 bases, with 8 bases left in between. CDR3 length: 13 residues. Germline V gene lookup returns CDR1 LGHNA and CDR2 YNFKEQ. CDR3 amino acids: CASSQETQNGYTF. CDR3 in DNA: TGTGCCAGCAGCCAAGAAACCCAGAATGGCTACACCTTC.

In its sample, this clonotype was seen a few times. The gene calls are TRBV25-1 and TRBJ1-1; D call uncertain. There are 14 residues in the CDR3. Per the germline V gene, CDR1 is MGHDK and CDR2 is SYGVNS. V lost 1 base and J lost 3, with 9 bases in between. DNA of the CDR3: TGTGCCAGCAGTGAATCTCTCTTGGACACTGAAGCTTTCTTT. Residues: CASSESLLDTEAFF.

This clonotype was counted once. V and J are TRBV12-3 or TRBV12-4 and TRBJ1-4; D unresolved. This CDR3 spans 15 amino acids. The ends were cut back, 8 bases at V and 5 bases at J, with 18 bases in the middle. CDR3 in amino acids: CASVEARAANEKLFF. CDR3 nucleotides: TGTGCCAGCGTTGAGGCAAGGGCAGCAAATGAAAAACTGTTTTTT.

J is TRBJ2-5 and V is TRBV9; TRBD2 agrees at 9 bases. The CDR3 runs 14 residues. V dropped 3 bases and J dropped 4; count of bases not matched to a gene: 4. CDR1 is SGDLS and CDR2 is YYNGEE in the germline V gene. CDR3 nucleotide sequence: TGTGCCAGCAGCGCGGGACTAGCCTTAGAGACCCAGTACTTC. Translated: CASSAGLALETQYF.

In its sample, this clonotype was seen a few times. V gene TRBV19 combines with J gene TRBJ2-3, with no clear D. The V gene lost 7 bases and the J gene lost 0 bases, with 11 bases spanning the gap. This CDR3 spans 14 amino acids. Germline V gene sequence: CDR1 LNHDA, CDR2 SQIVND (reference sequence). The CDR3 spells CASTRVASTDTQYF. CDR3 in DNA: TGTGCCAGTACACGGGTCGCTAGCACAGATACGCAGTATTTT.

V gene TRBV5-1 combines with J gene TRBJ2-7; 7 bases align to TRBD1. V was clipped by 0 bases and J by 2 bases; unmatched bases: 8. The germline V gene encodes CDR1 SGHRS and CDR2 YFSETQ. This CDR3 is built from 16 residues. In DNA form, the CDR3 reads TGCGCCAGCAGCTTGGGGGGGACAGACGCCGCCTACGAGCAGTACTTC. Translating it yields CASSLGGTDAAYEQYF.

The table lists this clonotype with a few counts. The rearrangement links TRBV5-6 to TRBJ2-6; D is undetermined. Trimming shortened V by 5 bases and J by 0 bases, and 12 bases separated the two germline ends. This CDR3 spans 16 amino acids. Germline V CDR1 and CDR2: SGHDT, YYEEEE. CDR3 protein: CASRVGVDSGANVLTF. CDR3 sequence (DNA): TGTGCCAGCAGGGTTGGTGTCGACTCTGGGGCCAACGTCCTGACTTTC.

Ten or more counts support this clonotype. The chain couples TRBV10-3 to TRBJ2-5; perhaps TRBD1 as D (5 bases). CDR3 length: 13 residues. CDR1 is ENHRY and CDR2 is SYGVKD in the germline V gene. Trimming removed 4 bases from V and 3 bases from J, with 9 bases in between. CDR3 bases: TGTGCCATCAGTGCCAGGGTGGAAGAGACCCAGTACTTC. This encodes CAISARVEETQYF.

The chain has TRBV2 and TRBJ1-5; D is possibly TRBD1 (6 bases). V lost 4 bases and J 2 bases, leaving 15 bases between the germline ends. Per the germline V gene, CDR1 is SNHLY and CDR2 is FYNNEI. The CDR3 runs 16 residues. CDR3: CASSVRGARGNQPQHF. DNA of the CDR3: TGTGCCAGCAGTGTTCGGGGGGCCCGGGGCAATCAGCCCCAGCATTTT.

This clonotype was counted only a few times. This chain uses TRBV11-2 with TRBJ2-7, with D possibly matching TRBD1 (6 bases). The germline gives CDR1 SGHAT, CDR2 FQNNGV. The CDR3 sequence is 13 residues long. The V and J ends lost 4 bases and 9 bases respectively, with 16 bases between them. The CDR3: CASSYDRPGGQYF. CDR3 sequence (DNA): TGTGCCAGCAGCTACGACAGGCCTGGAGGGCAGTACTTC.

This clonotype was counted a few times. The CDR3 sequence: CASTRWDSSSSGANVLTF. DNA of the CDR3: TGCGCCAGCACCCGATGGGACAGTTCCTCTTCTGGGGCCAACGTCCTGACTTTC. The chain couples TRBV5-1 to TRBJ2-6; 7 bases fit TRBD1. Germline CDR1 and CDR2: SGHRS and YFSETQ. The CDR3 is 18 residues long. V gave up 6 bases and J gave up 1 base; unmatched junction bases: 13.

This clonotype was seen more than once but under ten times. CDR3 amino acids: CASRPGRMNTEAFF. The CDR3 DNA reads as TGTGCCAGCAGACCAGGACGGATGAACACTGAAGCTTTCTTT. This chain uses TRBV6-1 with TRBJ1-1; D is uncertain. Trimming removed 6 bases at V and 0 bases at J, with 11 bases between. The CDR3 spans 14 residues. Germline assignment: CDR1 MNHNS and CDR2 SASEGT.

In this sample, this clonotype turned up a few times. V usage is TRBV5-1 and J usage is TRBJ2-3, with D maybe TRBD2 (5 bases). Trimming took 0 bases from V and 2 from J, leaving 13 bases between them. Germline-derived CDR1 and CDR2 are SGHRS and YFSETQ. The CDR3 sequence is 16 residues long. CDR3 loop: CASSLGKRRDTDTQYF. CDR3 DNA sequence: TGCGCCAGCAGCTTGGGGAAAAGACGGGACACAGATACGCAGTATTTT.

This clonotype was detected a few times. This rearrangement joins TRBV5-5 to TRBJ2-1; D perhaps matches TRBD1 (5 bases). The germline gives CDR1 SGHKS, CDR2 YYEKEE (reference sequence). CDR3 length equals 16 residues. V lost 6 bases and J 6 bases, leaving 22 bases between the germline ends. CDR3 in amino acids: CASTVHQRGIPNEQFF. For the CDR3, the DNA is TGTGCCAGCACCGTACACCAAAGGGGTATCCCCAATGAGCAGTTCTTC.

About this clonotype itself: This may be a read error: a much more frequent sequence differs by one nucleotide. The chain is built from TRBV5-6 and TRBJ2-1; TRBD2 agrees at 10 bases. This CDR3 has 16 amino acids. Per germline, CDR1 SGHDT and CDR2 YYEEEE. CDR3 residues: CASSLLTSGESNEQIF. CDR3 in DNA: TGTGCCAGCAGCCTCCTTACTAGCGGGGAGTCCAATGAGCAGATCTTC.